These T cell receptor beta chains were read from a single sample in a study of CXCR3-negative and CXCR3-positive naive CD8 T cells. From its re-call of the 5' RACE reads, TCRdb lists each CDR3 protein once, without DNA. This sample contains about 43,000 distinct CDR3 sequences. The source material was memory CD8+ T cells from blood. The receptors were gathered from a human donor in good health. Some clones in this sample may be carry-over from other donors' samples. Each CDR3 is given with its conserved first and last residue. Clone size, where shown, is once, few, many, or a class for clones that have expanded.

-,TRBJ1-1,TRBV6-2/TRBV6-3,CASRWTVNTEAFF
-,TRBJ2-3,TRBV15,CATTGTATGTQYF
-,TRBJ2-1,TRBV4-3,CASSQGLGYNEQFF
-,TRBJ1-2,TRBV4-2,CASSHRDSITNYGYTF
-,TRBJ2-2,TRBV29-1,CSVTDAWGGTGELFF
-,TRBJ1-4,TRBV20-1,CSARPHRELNEKLFF
-,TRBJ2-2,TRBV4-1,CASSHLQAGALNTGELFF
-,TRBJ2-7,TRBV20-1,CSARDPPSAGGPDEQYF
medium-sized,TRBJ2-3,TRBV15,CATSRDLVDTQYF
-,TRBJ2-2,TRBV10-3,CAISEDVTGELFF
-,TRBJ2-7,TRBV20-1,CSARLLRGPSWGSYEQYF